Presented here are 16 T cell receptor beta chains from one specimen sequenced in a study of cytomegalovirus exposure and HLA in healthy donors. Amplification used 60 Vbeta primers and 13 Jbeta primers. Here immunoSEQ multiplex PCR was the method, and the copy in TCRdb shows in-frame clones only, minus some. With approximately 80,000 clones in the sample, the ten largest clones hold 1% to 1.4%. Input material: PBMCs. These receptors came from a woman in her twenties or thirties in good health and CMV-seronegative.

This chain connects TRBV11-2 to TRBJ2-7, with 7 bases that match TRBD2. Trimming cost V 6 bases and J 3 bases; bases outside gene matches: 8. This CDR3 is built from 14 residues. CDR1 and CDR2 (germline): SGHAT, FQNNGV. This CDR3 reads CASSSPSGLYEQYF. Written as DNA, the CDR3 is TGTGCCAGCAGTTCTCCTAGCGGTCTCTACGAGCAGTACTTC.

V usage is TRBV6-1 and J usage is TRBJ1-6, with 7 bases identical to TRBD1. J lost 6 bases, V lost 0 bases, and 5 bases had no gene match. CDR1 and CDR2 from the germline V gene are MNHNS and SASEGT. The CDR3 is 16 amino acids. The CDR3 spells CASSEAYRGGNSPLHF. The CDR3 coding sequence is TGTGCCAGCAGTGAAGCCTACAGGGGAGGTAATTCACCCCTCCACTTT.

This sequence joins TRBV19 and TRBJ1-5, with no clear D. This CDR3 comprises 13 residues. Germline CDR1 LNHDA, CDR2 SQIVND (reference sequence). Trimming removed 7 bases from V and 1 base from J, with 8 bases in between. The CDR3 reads CASNTDSNQPQHF. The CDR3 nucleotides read TGTGCCAGTAACACAGACAGCAATCAGCCCCAGCATTTT.

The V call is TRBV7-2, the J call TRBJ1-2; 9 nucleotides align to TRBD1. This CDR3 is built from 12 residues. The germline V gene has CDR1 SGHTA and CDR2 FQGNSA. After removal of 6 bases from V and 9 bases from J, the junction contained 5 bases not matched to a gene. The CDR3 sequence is CASSYDRGSYTF. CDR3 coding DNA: TGTGCCAGCAGTTATGACAGGGGGAGCTACACCTTC. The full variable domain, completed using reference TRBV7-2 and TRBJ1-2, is GAGVSQSPSNKVTEKGKDVELRCDPISGHTALYWYRQSLGQGLEFLIYFQGNSAPDKSGLPSDRFSAERTGGSVSTLTIQRTQQEDSAVYLCASSYDRGSYTFGSGTRLTVV.

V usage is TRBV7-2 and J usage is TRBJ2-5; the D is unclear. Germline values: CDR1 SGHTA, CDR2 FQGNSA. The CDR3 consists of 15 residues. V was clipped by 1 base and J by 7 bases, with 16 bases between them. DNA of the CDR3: TGTGCCAGCAGCTTAGATTCTAGAGTGCGTGGGACCCAGTACTTC. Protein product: CASSLDSRVRGTQYF.

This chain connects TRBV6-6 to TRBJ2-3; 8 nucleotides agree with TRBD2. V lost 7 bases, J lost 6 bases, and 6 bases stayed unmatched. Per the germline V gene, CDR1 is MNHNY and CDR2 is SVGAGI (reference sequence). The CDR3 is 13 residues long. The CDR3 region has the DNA TGTGCCAGCAAGGCGGGGGGAAGTGATACGCAGTATTTT. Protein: CASKAGGSDTQYF.

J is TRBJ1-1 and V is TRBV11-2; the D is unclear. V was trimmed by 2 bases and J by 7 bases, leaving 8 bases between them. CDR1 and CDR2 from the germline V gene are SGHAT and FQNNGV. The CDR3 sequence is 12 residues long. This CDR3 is CASSLQSVEAFF. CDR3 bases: TGTGCCAGCAGCTTACAGTCCGTTGAAGCTTTCTTT. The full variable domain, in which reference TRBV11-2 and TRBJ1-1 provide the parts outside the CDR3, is EAGVAQSPRYKIIEKRQSVAFWCNPISGHATLYWYQQILGQGPKLLIQFQNNGVVDDSQLPKDRFSAERLKGVDSTLKIQPAKLEDSAVYLCASSLQSVEAFFGQGTRLTVV.

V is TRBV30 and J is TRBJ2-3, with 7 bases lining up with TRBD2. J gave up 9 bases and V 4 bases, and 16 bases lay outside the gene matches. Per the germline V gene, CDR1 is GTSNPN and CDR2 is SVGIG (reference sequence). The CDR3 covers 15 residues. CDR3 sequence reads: CAWTTSAPAPGTQYF. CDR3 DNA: TGTGCCTGGACTACTAGCGCCCCTGCTCCGGGGACGCAGTATTTT.

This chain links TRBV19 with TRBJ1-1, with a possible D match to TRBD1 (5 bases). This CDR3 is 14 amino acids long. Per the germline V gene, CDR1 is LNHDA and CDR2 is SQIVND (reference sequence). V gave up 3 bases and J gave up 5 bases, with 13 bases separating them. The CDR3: CASSITAGGTEAFF. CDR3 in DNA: TGTGCCAGTAGTATTACCGCGGGGGGGACTGAAGCTTTCTTT.

CDR3 nucleotides: TGTGCCAGCAGCTTGGGGGCTAGCGGGGGCGCATCCTACAATGAGCAGTTCTTC. This encodes CASSLGASGGASYNEQFF. This rearrangement joins TRBV5-4 to TRBJ2-1; 10 bases line up with TRBD2. J gave up 1 base and V 0 bases, and 7 bases lay outside the gene matches. CDR1 is SGHNT and CDR2 is YYREEE in the germline V gene (reference sequence). The CDR3 runs 18 residues.

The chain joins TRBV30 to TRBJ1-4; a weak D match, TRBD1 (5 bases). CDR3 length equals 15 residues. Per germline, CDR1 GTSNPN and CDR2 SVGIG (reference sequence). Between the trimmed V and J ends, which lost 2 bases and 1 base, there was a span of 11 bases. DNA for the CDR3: TGTGCCTGGAGTAGTGGGGGGATAACTAATGAAAAACTGTTTTTT. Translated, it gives CAWSSGGITNEKLFF.

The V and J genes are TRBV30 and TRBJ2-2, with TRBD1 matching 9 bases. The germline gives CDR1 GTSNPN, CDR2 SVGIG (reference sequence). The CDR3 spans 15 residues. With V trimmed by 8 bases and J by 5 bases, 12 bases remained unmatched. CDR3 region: CAGNYGDRETGELFF. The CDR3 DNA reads TGTGCCGGGAACTATGGGGACAGGGAGACCGGGGAGCTGTTTTTT.

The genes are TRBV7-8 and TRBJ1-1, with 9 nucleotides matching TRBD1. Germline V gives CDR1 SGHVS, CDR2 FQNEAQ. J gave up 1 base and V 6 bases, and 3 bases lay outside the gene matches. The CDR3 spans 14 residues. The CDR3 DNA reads TGTGCCAGCAGTCAACAGGGGGCGAACACTGAAGCTTTCTTT. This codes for CASSQQGANTEAFF.

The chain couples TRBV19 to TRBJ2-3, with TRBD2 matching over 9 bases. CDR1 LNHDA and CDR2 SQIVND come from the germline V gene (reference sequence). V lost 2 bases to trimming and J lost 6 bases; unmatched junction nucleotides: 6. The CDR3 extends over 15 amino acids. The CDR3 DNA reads TGTGCCAGTAGTATAATAGCGGGAGCTGCGGATACGCAGTATTTT. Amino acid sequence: CASSIIAGAADTQYF.

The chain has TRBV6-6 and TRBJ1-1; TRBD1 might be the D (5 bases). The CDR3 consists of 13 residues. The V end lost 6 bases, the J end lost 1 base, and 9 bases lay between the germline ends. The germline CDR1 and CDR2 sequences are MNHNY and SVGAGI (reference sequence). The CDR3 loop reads CASSSQGNTEAFF. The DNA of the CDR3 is TGTGCCAGCAGCTCCCAGGGGAACACTGAAGCTTTCTTT.

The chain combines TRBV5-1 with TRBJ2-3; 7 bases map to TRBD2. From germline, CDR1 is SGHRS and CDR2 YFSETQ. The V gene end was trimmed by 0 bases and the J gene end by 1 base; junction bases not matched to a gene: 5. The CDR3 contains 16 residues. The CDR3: CASSLALAGRTDTQYF. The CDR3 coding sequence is TGCGCCAGCAGCTTGGCGTTAGCGGGTCGCACAGATACGCAGTATTTT.